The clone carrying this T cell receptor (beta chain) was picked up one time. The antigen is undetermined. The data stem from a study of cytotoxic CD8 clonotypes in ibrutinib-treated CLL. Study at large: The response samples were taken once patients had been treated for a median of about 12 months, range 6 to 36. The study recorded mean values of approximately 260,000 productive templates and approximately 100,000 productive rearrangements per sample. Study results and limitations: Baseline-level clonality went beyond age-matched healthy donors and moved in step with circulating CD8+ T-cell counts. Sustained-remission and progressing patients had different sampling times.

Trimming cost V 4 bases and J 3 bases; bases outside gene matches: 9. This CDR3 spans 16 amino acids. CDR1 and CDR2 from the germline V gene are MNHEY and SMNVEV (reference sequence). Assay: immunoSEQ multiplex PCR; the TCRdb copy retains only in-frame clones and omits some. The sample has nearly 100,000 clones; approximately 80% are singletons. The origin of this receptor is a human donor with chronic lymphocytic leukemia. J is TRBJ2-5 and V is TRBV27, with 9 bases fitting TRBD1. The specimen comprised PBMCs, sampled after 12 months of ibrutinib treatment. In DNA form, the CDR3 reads TGTGCCAGCAGTTCGAGACAGGGGGGTAAGGAAGAGACCCAGTACTTC. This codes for CASSSRQGGKEETQYF.